This T cell receptor (beta chain) came from a study of cytomegalovirus exposure and HLA in healthy donors. CDR1 and CDR2 (germline): MNHEY, SMNVEV (reference sequence). V lost 5 bases and J lost 1; bases outside the gene matches: 3. The CDR3 contains 14 residues. This clone has a single count. Its target is unknown. The study ran its PCR with 60 Vbeta and 13 Jbeta primers. Clones were sequenced by immunoSEQ multiplex PCR, and TCRdb holds only the in-frame ones, with some missing. The table shows 90,000 or so clones, with about four fifths occurring only once. Study outcomes and limitations: Through in vitro validation, a few CMV-associated chains were shown to be specific for CMV antigens. Most TCR sequences showed up rarely, but some public TCRs showed up in many donors. As a later analysis revealed, the rate of TCR association differed by HLA locus, with DRB1 most and HLA-C fewest. In a later analysis, HLA-associated beta chains showed higher expansion and lower generation probabilities than comparable chains.

This sequence originates from a man in his forties or fifties in good health and CMV-seropositive. The rearrangement uses TRBV27 and TRBJ2-5, with 8 nucleotides matching TRBD1. Sequencing was carried out using PBMCs. DNA for the CDR3: TGTGCCAGCAGTCAGGACAGGGCCCAAGAGACCCAGTACTTC. Translating gives CASSQDRAQETQYF.